This T cell receptor (beta chain) comes out of a study of T-cell reconstitution after alpha-beta-depleted transplantation in children. As regards this clonotype: Its antigen remains unidentified.

Regarding the study as a whole: Among T cells one year after transplant, newly produced cells accounted for most counts and diversity. By about two months after transplant, alpha-beta T cells reportedly arose from several hundred graft clones that had expanded. Some patients' high day-60 TCRbeta diversity was attributed to recipient cells surviving conditioning.

Unique molecular identifiers were incorporated into the prepared TCRbeta library. TCRdb recomputed calls from the PCR reads with MiXCR, one row per CDR3 protein. The sample lists 60,000 or so distinct CDR3 sequences, 40% to 45% occurring once. There are 12 residues in the CDR3. Trimming took off 0 bases at V and 5 bases at J, with 7 bases between the two ends. In germline, CDR1 is DFQATT, CDR2 SNEGSKA (reference sequence). The receptor's source is a male patient younger than 18 who had a stem cell transplant for acute lymphoblastic leukemia, so the T cells may come from the graft donor. The sequences come from PBMCs, mostly from graft donor cells, collected 360 days after TCRalphabeta/CD19-depleted stem cell transplant. The rearrangement joins TRBV20-1 to TRBJ2-5, with a tentative D call TRBD2 (5 bases). CDR3 loop: CSARESGETQYF. The CDR3 region has the DNA TGCAGTGCTAGAGAATCGGGGGAGACCCAGTACTTC.